The 27 T cell receptor beta chains listed next were all sequenced from one sample in a study of blood T cell repertoires in COVID-19. The method was immunoSEQ multiplex PCR; TCRdb's version includes in-frame clones alone and lacks a portion of them. The table includes around 390,000 clones, 87% detected once. Input material: PBMCs or T cells enriched from blood (not recorded which). Receptor source: a woman aged 50 to 60 who had recovered from COVID-19.

The J gene is TRBJ1-1, the V gene TRBV6-5, with D uncertain. Germline CDR1 MNHEY, CDR2 SVGAGI. The CDR3 has 13 residues. The V end was cut by 2 bases, the J end by 0 bases, with 4 bases between. The CDR3 sequence: CASSYGMNTEAFF. CDR3 in DNA: TGTGCCAGCAGTTACGGCATGAACACTGAAGCTTTCTTT.

The chain combines TRBV6-5 with TRBJ1-1; a weak D match, TRBD1 (5 bases). V was shortened by 9 bases and J by 4 bases, with 18 bases between the two germline ends. The germline gives CDR1 MNHEY, CDR2 SVGAGI. The CDR3 runs to 14 residues. The CDR3 sequence: CASTKSRAGTEAFF. In DNA, the CDR3 is TGTGCCAGTACCAAAAGCAGGGCTGGCACTGAAGCTTTCTTT.

V gene TRBV9 combines with J gene TRBJ2-3; D remains unclear. Trimming stripped 0 bases from V and 0 bases from J, with 5 bases between. Germline V gene sequence: CDR1 SGDLS, CDR2 YYNGEE. The CDR3 covers 14 residues. CDR3 region: CASSVGLSTDTQYF. The DNA of the CDR3 is TGTGCCAGCAGCGTAGGGCTTAGCACAGATACGCAGTATTTT.

The gene calls are TRBV27 and TRBJ2-1, with a tentative D call TRBD1 (7 bases). The length of the CDR3 is 14 residues. Trimming pared 8 bases from V and 7 bases from J, leaving 18 bases between. CDR1 MNHEY and CDR2 SMNVEV come from the germline V gene (reference sequence). The CDR3 loop reads CASGLQGKGNEQFF. DNA for the CDR3: TGTGCCAGCGGACTACAGGGGAAAGGGAATGAGCAGTTCTTC.

This clone was counted a few times. V gene TRBV5-8 combines with J gene TRBJ2-7; D is unresolved. V gave up 4 bases and J gave up 4 bases, with 3 bases separating them. This CDR3 region has 10 residues. Per germline, CDR1 SGHTS and CDR2 YDEGEE. DNA for the CDR3: TGTGCCAGCAGCACTTACGAGCAGTACTTC. This translates into CASSTYEQYF.

This chain connects TRBV9 to TRBJ2-5; D may be TRBD1 (6 bases). Per germline, CDR1 SGDLS and CDR2 YYNGEE. This CDR3 has 15 residues. Trimming cost V 0 bases and J 5 bases, with 14 bases left between them. CDR3: CASSVALGARETQYF. Here the CDR3 DNA reads TGTGCCAGCAGCGTAGCTTTGGGGGCGCGTGAGACCCAGTACTTC.

This clone was observed a handful of times. This sequence joins TRBV28 and TRBJ1-3; 7 nucleotides line up with TRBD1. The V segment lost 2 bases and the J segment 2 bases; nucleotides outside the gene matches: 0. Germline assignment: CDR1 MDHEN and CDR2 SYDVKM. CDR3 length equals 14 residues. The CDR3 coding sequence is TGTGCCAGCAGTTTACAGGGGGCTGGAAACACCATATATTTT. Amino acids: CASSLQGAGNTIYF.

The chain is built from TRBV6-6 and TRBJ1-1; D not certain. The CDR3 length is 13 residues. Trimming cost V 6 bases and J 8 bases, with 16 bases left between them. Germline CDR1 MNHNY, CDR2 SVGAGI (reference sequence). CDR3 residues: CASSPLPGREAFF. The CDR3 DNA is TGTGCCAGCAGCCCTCTGCCCGGCAGGGAAGCTTTCTTT.

The chain recombines TRBV5-1 with TRBJ2-1; maybe TRBD2 (6 bases). CDR3 length: 14 residues. The ends were cut back, 6 bases at V and 5 bases at J, with 15 bases in the middle. From germline, CDR1 is SGHRS and CDR2 YFSETQ. CDR3 coding DNA: TGCGCCAGCAAGTGGCGCGCTAGCGACAATGAGCAGTTCTTC. Translating gives CASKWRASDNEQFF. The full variable domain, completed using reference TRBV5-1 and TRBJ2-1, is KAGVTQTPRYLIKTRGQQVTLSCSPISGHRSVSWYQQTPGQGLQFLFEYFSETQRNKGNFPGRFSGRQFSNSRSEMNVSTLELGDSALYLCASKWRASDNEQFFGPGTRLTVL.

This chain links TRBV19 with TRBJ1-5; the match to TRBD1 covers 8 bases. CDR3 length: 11 residues. The V gene end was trimmed by 3 bases and the J gene end by 14 bases; junction bases not matched to a gene: 3. Germline loops: CDR1 LNHDA, CDR2 SQIVND (reference sequence). The CDR3 DNA reads TGTGCCAGTAGTATCTGGGGACAGGAGCATTTT. Translated: CASSIWGQEHF.

This chain uses TRBV19 with TRBJ1-1, with D tentatively TRBD1 (6 bases). Trimming stripped 7 bases from V and 4 bases from J, with 19 bases between. The CDR3 runs to 15 residues. The germline V gene encodes CDR1 LNHDA and CDR2 SQIVND (reference sequence). CDR3 nucleotide sequence: TGTGCCAGTACGTATAGGGGGAGAGGGACCACTGAAGCTTTCTTT. Protein sequence: CASTYRGRGTTEAFF.

V usage is TRBV27 and J usage is TRBJ1-1; possible D gene TRBD1, 6 bases. The germline V gene encodes CDR1 MNHEY and CDR2 SMNVEV (reference sequence). Trimming took off 6 bases at V and 10 bases at J, with 18 bases between the two ends. The length of the CDR3 is 13 residues. The CDR3 loop is CASRAAGAKGAFF. The CDR3 DNA reads as TGTGCCAGCAGAGCCGCAGGGGCAAAAGGAGCTTTCTTT.

This clone showed up just once. This chain joins TRBV7-9 and TRBJ1-6; 7 positions match TRBD1. The J segment lost 7 bases and the V segment lost 3 bases, leaving 15 bases of the junction unmatched. The V gene's germline CDR1 is SEHNR and CDR2 FQNEAQ (reference sequence). CDR3 length: 18 residues. Here the CDR3 DNA reads TGTGCCAGCAGCTTTCCGGATTCCGGGACAGCTAGCAATTCACCCCTCCACTTT. It translates to CASSFPDSGTASNSPLHF.

V is TRBV16 and J is TRBJ1-2; D gene unclear. This CDR3 comprises 14 residues. The germline V and J ends were trimmed by 0 bases and 4 bases, with 9 bases remaining between them. Germline V gene lookup returns CDR1 KGHSY and CDR2 FQNENV. CDR3 in DNA: TGTGCCAGCAGCCAATCCGGGGTGGGCTATGGCTACACCTTC. It codes for CASSQSGVGYGYTF.

The chain uses TRBV30 and TRBJ1-3; tentatively, D is TRBD1 (5 bases). Germline V gene lookup returns CDR1 GTSNPN and CDR2 SVGIG (reference sequence). The CDR3 has 18 amino acids. The ends were cut back, 0 bases at V and 4 bases at J, with 22 bases in the middle. The CDR3: CAWSVSRTPSAGGNTIYF. DNA for the CDR3: TGTGCCTGGAGTGTAAGCCGGACACCCTCGGCAGGAGGAAACACCATATATTTT.

This clone occurred once. The CDR3 DNA is TGTGCCACCAGTGATTTTTGGGGCCCCGGGGAGCTGTTTTTT. Amino acid sequence: CATSDFWGPGELFF. The chain has TRBV24-1 and TRBJ2-2; weak D call: TRBD1 (5 bases). Germline V lookup: CDR1 KGHDR, CDR2 SFDVKD. V lost 1 base and J 6 bases, leaving 8 bases between the germline ends. The CDR3 is 14 residues long.

The chain joins TRBV28 to TRBJ1-3, with no clear D. The CDR3 is 17 residues long. V was clipped by 6 bases and J by 0 bases, with 18 bases between them. Germline V gene sequence: CDR1 MDHEN, CDR2 SYDVKM. The DNA for the CDR3 is TGTGCCAGCAGAACTCCCGAGGCCTCTTACTCTGGAAACACCATATATTTT. Translating gives CASRTPEASYSGNTIYF.

The chain carries TRBV4-2 and TRBJ2-1, with a weak D call TRBD2 (7 bases). The CDR3 consists of 16 residues. Trimming removed 0 bases at V and 8 bases at J, with 17 bases between. The germline V gene has CDR1 LGHNA and CDR2 YNFKEQ. The CDR3 here is CASSQDMGGGKDEQFF. The CDR3 coding sequence is TGTGCCAGCAGCCAAGATATGGGGGGGGGCAAGGATGAGCAGTTCTTC.

The sample holds one count of this clone. The V and J genes are TRBV28 and TRBJ2-7; 8 bases align to TRBD2. Losses at the gene ends were 1 base for V and 1 base for J; bases not matched to a gene: 3. The CDR3 loop spans 15 amino acids. The germline V gene has CDR1 MDHEN and CDR2 SYDVKM. The CDR3 is CASSLFRGGSYEQYF. As DNA, the CDR3 is TGTGCCAGCAGTTTATTCCGGGGGGGATCCTACGAGCAGTACTTC.

This sequence joins TRBV6-5 and TRBJ1-5; D gene ambiguous. Germline CDR1 and CDR2: MNHEY and SVGAGI. The CDR3 spans 11 residues. V lost 8 bases to trimming and J lost 8 bases, with 10 bases between them. In DNA form, the CDR3 reads TGTGCCAGCCAGCGCGGGGAGCCCCAGCATTTT. It codes for CASQRGEPQHF.

The gene calls are TRBV19 and TRBJ1-5; D is unclear. There are 16 residues in the CDR3. V lost 3 bases, J lost 2 bases, and 14 bases lay in between. Germline V gene sequence: CDR1 LNHDA, CDR2 SQIVND (reference sequence). Here the CDR3 reads CASSMRAREGNQPQHF. CDR3 DNA: TGTGCCAGTAGTATGAGGGCGAGGGAGGGCAATCAGCCCCAGCATTTT. Looking up the rest from reference TRBV19 and TRBJ1-5 gives the full variable domain: DGGITQSPKYLFRKEGQNVTLSCEQNLNHDAMYWYRQDPGQGLRLIYYSQIVNDFQKGDIAEGYSVSREKKESFPLTVTSAQKNPTAFYLCASSMRAREGNQPQHFGDGTRLSIL.

This chain links TRBV18 with TRBJ1-5; D is uncertain. In germline, CDR1 is KGHSH, CDR2 LQKENI. This CDR3 is 16 amino acids long. Trimming shortened V by 2 bases and J by 4 bases, and 15 bases separated the two germline ends. The CDR3 here is CASSPDLTGLNQPQHF. CDR3 nucleotide sequence: TGTGCCAGCTCACCAGATCTTACTGGACTTAATCAGCCCCAGCATTTT.

The rearrangement links TRBV9 to TRBJ1-2, with 10 nucleotides matching TRBD1. The germline V gene encodes CDR1 SGDLS and CDR2 YYNGEE. This CDR3 has 16 amino acids. V shed 4 bases and J 5 bases; nucleotides not matched to a gene: 11. This chain's CDR3 is CASSLRAGQGTYGYTF. The CDR3 DNA follows: TGTGCCAGCAGCCTACGTGCGGGACAGGGGACATATGGCTACACCTTC.

V gene TRBV5-6 combines with J gene TRBJ1-1; possibly TRBD1 for D (6 bases). CDR3 length: 16 residues. CDR1 SGHDT and CDR2 YYEEEE come from the germline V gene. Trimming removed 0 bases from V and 1 base from J, with 13 bases in between. CDR3 nucleotides: TGTGCCAGCAGCTTGGCATTGGGGGCGCAGAACACTGAAGCTTTCTTT. It yields the protein CASSLALGAQNTEAFF.

There are a few counts of this clone. The chain carries TRBV12-3 or TRBV12-4 and TRBJ1-1; the D is unclear. V was cut by 2 bases and J by 7 bases, with 11 bases left in between. This CDR3 is built from 13 residues. DNA of the CDR3: TGTGCCAGCAGTTTATCGCCCGGGAGTGAAGCTTTCTTT. Its translation is CASSLSPGSEAFF.

The chain uses TRBV3-1 (or the pseudogene TRBV3-2) and TRBJ1-6, with unresolved D. This CDR3 contains 16 residues. V lost 4 bases and J lost 0, with 10 bases in between. Germline V lookup: CDR1 LGHDT, CDR2 YNNKEL (reference sequence). CDR3 nucleotide sequence: TGTGCCAGCAGCCCCCGCACGAGCTCCTATAATTCACCCCTCCACTTT. Protein product: CASSPRTSSYNSPLHF.

The chain employs TRBV6-5 and TRBJ1-1; 7 nucleotides agree with TRBD1. There are 15 residues in the CDR3. J gave up 10 bases and V 0 bases, and 11 bases lay outside the gene matches. Per the germline V gene, CDR1 is MNHEY and CDR2 is SVGAGI. The CDR3 reads CASSYSILDRRRAFF. CDR3 in DNA: TGTGCCAGCAGTTACTCGATTTTGGACAGGCGGCGAGCTTTCTTT.